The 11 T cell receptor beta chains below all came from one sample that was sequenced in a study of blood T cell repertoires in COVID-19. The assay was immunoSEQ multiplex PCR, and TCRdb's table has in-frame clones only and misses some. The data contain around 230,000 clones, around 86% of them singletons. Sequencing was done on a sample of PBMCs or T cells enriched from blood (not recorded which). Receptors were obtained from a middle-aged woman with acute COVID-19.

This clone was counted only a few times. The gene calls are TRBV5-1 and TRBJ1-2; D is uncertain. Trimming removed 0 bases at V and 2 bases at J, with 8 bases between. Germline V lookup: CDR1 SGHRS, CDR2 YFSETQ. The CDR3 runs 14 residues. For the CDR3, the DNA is TGCGCCAGCAGCTTGGAAGCGGCGAACTATGGCTACACCTTC. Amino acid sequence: CASSLEAANYGYTF. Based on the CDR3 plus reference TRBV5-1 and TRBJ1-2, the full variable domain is KAGVTQTPRYLIKTRGQQVTLSCSPISGHRSVSWYQQTPGQGLQFLFEYFSETQRNKGNFPGRFSGRQFSNSRSEMNVSTLELGDSALYLCASSLEAANYGYTFGSGTRLTVV.

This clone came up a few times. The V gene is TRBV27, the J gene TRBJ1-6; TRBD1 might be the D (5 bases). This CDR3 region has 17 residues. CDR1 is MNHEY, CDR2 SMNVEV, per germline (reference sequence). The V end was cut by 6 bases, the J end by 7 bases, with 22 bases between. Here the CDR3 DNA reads TGTGCCAGCAGGACCGGACCCTCGGGACGGGGGAATTCACCCCTCCACTTT. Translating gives CASRTGPSGRGNSPLHF.

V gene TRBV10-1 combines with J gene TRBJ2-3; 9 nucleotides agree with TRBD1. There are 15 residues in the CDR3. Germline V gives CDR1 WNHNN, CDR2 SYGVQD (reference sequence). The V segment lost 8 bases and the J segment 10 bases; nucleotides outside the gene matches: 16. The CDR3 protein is CASGEGQGTQAAQYF. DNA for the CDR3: TGCGCCAGCGGGGAGGGACAGGGAACACAAGCTGCGCAGTATTTT.

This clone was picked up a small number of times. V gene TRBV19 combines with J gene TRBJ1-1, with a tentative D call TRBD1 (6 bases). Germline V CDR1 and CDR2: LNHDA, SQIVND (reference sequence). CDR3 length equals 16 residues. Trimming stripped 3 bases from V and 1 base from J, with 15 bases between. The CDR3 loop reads CASSMGDTRSNTEAFF. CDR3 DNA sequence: TGTGCCAGTAGTATGGGGGACACAAGGTCGAACACTGAAGCTTTCTTT.

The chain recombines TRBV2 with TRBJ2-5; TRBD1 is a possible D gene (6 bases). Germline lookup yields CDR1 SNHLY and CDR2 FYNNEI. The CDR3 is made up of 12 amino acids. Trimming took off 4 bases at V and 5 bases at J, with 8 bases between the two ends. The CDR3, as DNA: TGTGCCAGCAGTGGAAGGGGGGAGACCCAGTACTTC. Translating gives CASSGRGETQYF.

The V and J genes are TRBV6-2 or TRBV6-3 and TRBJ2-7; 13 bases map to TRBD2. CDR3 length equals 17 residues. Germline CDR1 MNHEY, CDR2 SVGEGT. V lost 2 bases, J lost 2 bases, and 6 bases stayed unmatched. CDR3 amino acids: CASSYLGLAGETYEQYF. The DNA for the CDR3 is TGTGCCAGCAGTTACCTAGGACTAGCGGGGGAAACCTACGAGCAGTACTTC.

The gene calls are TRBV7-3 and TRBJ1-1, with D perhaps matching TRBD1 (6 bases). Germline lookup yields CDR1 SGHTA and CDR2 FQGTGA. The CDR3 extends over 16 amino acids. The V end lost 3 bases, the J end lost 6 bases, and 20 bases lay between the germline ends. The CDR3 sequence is CASSFATDRSFSEAFF. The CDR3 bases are TGTGCCAGCAGCTTCGCGACCGACAGGTCTTTCTCTGAAGCTTTCTTT.

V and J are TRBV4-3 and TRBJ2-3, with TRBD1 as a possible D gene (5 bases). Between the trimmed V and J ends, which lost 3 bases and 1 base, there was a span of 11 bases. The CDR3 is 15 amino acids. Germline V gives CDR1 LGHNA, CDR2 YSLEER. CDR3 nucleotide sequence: TGCGCCAGCAGCCAGGACATATCGGGCACAGATACGCAGTATTTT. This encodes CASSQDISGTDTQYF.

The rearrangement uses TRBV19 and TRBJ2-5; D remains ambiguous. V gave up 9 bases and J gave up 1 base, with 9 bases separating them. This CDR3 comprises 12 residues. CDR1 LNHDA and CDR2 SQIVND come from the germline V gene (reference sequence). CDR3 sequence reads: CASSVSQETQYF. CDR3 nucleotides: TGTGCCAGCTCGGTGAGCCAAGAGACCCAGTACTTC.

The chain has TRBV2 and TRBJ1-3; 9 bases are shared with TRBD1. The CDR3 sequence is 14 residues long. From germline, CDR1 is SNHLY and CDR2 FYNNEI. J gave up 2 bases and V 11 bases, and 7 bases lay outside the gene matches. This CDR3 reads CAGNTGGTGNTIYF. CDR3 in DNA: TGTGCCGGGAATACAGGGGGCACTGGAAACACCATATATTTT.

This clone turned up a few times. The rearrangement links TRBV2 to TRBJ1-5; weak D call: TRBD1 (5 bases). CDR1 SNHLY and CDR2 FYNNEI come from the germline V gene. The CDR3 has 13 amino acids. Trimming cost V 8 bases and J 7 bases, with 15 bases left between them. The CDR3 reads CASLLGGAQPQHF. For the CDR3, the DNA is TGTGCCAGCCTACTGGGAGGGGCCCAGCCCCAGCATTTT.